The entry below gives a single T cell receptor (beta chain) sequence along with its context. Antigen unknown. The data were taken from a study of shared clonotypes between healthy human individuals. The wider study: Each donor had three CD4 naive, three CD4 memory, two CD8 naive and one CD8 memory plate.

Study-level results: Naive subsets generally had larger estimated richness than memory subsets. Only blood was sampled; tissue repertoires likely differ.

Repertoires were generated with immunoSEQ multiplex PCR, while TCRdb's copy carries only in-frame clones and drops some. The sample shows millions of clones, about 94% of them seen only once. Naive CD8 cells comprised CD45RO-negative, CCR7-positively selected cells, excluding terminally differentiated effector memory CD45RA+ cells. The study drew its donors from healthy HIV-negative adults without recent acute infections or vaccinations. The sequencing sample was made of naive CD8+ T cells sorted from blood. The sequence came from a man younger than 35 in good health.

The CDR3 DNA follows: TGTGCCAGCAGCGTAGCTACGGGGGGTAGATTTGAGCAGTTCTTC. Its translation is CASSVATGGRFEQFF. This chain links TRBV9 with TRBJ2-1; the match to TRBD2 covers 7 bases. The CDR3 is 15 amino acids. The germline CDR1 and CDR2 sequences are SGDLS and YYNGEE. The J segment lost 9 bases and the V segment lost 0 bases, leaving 9 bases of the junction unmatched.